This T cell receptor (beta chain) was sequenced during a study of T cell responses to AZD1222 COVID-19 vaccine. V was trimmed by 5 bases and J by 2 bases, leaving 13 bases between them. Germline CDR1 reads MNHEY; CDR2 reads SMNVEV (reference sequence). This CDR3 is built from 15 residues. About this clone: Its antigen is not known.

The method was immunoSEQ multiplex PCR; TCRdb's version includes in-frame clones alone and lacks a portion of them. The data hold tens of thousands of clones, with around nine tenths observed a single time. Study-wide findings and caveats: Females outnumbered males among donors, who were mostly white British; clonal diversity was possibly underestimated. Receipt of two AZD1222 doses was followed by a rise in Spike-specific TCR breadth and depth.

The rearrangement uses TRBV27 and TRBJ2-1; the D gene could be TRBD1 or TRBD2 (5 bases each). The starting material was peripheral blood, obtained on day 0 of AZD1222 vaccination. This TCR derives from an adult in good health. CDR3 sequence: CASSPRDLTYNEQFF. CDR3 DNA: TGTGCCAGCAGTCCCCGGGACCTCACCTACAATGAGCAGTTCTTC.